This T cell receptor (beta chain) was identified during a study of T cells in narcolepsy (dated by TCRdb to the late 2010s). Notes on the research overall: The study enrolled patients with narcolepsy type 1 or type 2 (NT1, NT2) together with healthy control donors. To look for autoreactive T cells in narcolepsy patients that target self-antigens of hypocretin neurons (hypocretin, TRIB2), the study used TCR Vbeta sequencing to follow clonotypes in blood and CSF.

Concerning this clone itself: Its recognized antigen is unknown. Per-base qualities were not stored, and no clone one base away is much larger. Other nucleotide sequences from this sample produce the same CDR3.

The method was the immunoSEQ multiplex PCR assay. The table was pulled from immuneACCESS by TCRdb, which kept in-frame rearrangements only. Such tables lose some clones; where checked, under half of the loss comes from unresolved V genes, and the rest has no known cause. The sample includes more than 30,000 clones, with more than 75% observed a single time. The top ten hold under 1.2% of the sample. V is shortened by 1 base, J by 1 base, and the region joining them spans 10 bases. CDR1 and CDR2 are drawn from the germline V gene: SGDLS, YYNGEE. The CDR3 contains 15 residues, cysteine and phenylalanine counted. This entry keeps only the CDR3 DNA: 45 bases, framed from base 1. For TCR Vbeta sequencing, memory CD4+ T cells were sorted ex vivo from the peripheral blood of narcolepsy patients and healthy controls. Study-wide conclusions, independent of this receptor: No sequences matching autoreactive T cell clones were present in some of the blood memory CD4+ repertoires from patients and controls. In plots comparing CSF and blood CD4+ T cell clonotypes from the same patient, HCRT-specific and TRIB2-specific autoreactive clonotypes were highlighted. Patients and controls had comparable numbers of sequenced blood memory CD4+ clonotypes, averaging about 40,000 and 30,000, respectively. According to the report, autoreactive clonotypes were detected serially in the blood of the same patients and of different patients, but not in healthy controls.

The sequencing sample was made of CD45RA- memory CD4+ T cells from PBMCs. The cell subset or site label, read with the paper, signifies: memory T cells sorted ex vivo from peripheral blood. This receptor was taken from a human donor with narcolepsy. The V and J genes are TRBV9 and TRBJ2-3; the D segment may tentatively be TRBD1 or TRBD2, each giving 5 matched bases. The sequence in DNA is TGTGCCAGCAGCGTACAACCGGGGCGCACAGATACGCAGTATTTT. Its amino acids are CASSVQPGRTDTQYF.